This T cell receptor (beta chain) appears in the sequencing data of a study of lung T cells in sarcoidosis with Löfgren's syndrome. This CDR3 spans 16 amino acids. V was pared by 5 bases and J by 6 bases, with 19 bases between. This clonotype has more than one count but fewer than ten. Its antigen is unidentified. TCRdb re-called the reads through MiXCR, storing one row per CDR3 protein. The repertoire holds 60,000 to 65,000 distinct CDR3 sequences, with around 20% as singletons. Study results and limitations: Recognition of an unidentified sarcoidosis antigen was only suggested. Multiple Löfgren's syndrome patients reportedly shared TRAV12-1 and TRBV2 CDR3 motifs. TRAV12-1 and TRBV2 were reportedly most expanded in Löfgren's patients. TRAV12-1 preferentially paired with TRBV2, with homologous CDR3s.

The material sequenced was CD4+ T cells from PBMCs. This chain joins TRBV12-3 or TRBV12-4 and TRBJ2-2; possible D gene TRBD1, 5 bases. This sequence originates from a human donor with sarcoidosis (Löfgren's syndrome or another form), or a control subject (not recorded which). CDR3 in amino acids: CASSLPQERRAGELFF. CDR3 nucleotide sequence: TGTGCCAGCAGTCTACCACAGGAGAGAAGGGCCGGGGAGCTGTTTTTT.